The entry that follows covers one T cell receptor (beta chain) sequence. The record originates from a study of cytomegalovirus exposure and HLA in healthy donors. With 60 Vbeta and 13 Jbeta primers, the PCR was carried out. Repertoires were generated with immunoSEQ multiplex PCR, while TCRdb's copy carries only in-frame clones and drops some. The sample holds under 200,000 clones; 60% to 80% are singletons and the top ten take 11% to 15%. The receptor was isolated from a man aged 50-59 years in good health and CMV-seropositive. The specimen was PBMCs.

CDR3 bases: TGTGCCAGCAGTTCCGGACAGCAAGAGACCCAGTACTTC. Translated, it gives CASSSGQQETQYF. The gene calls are TRBV28 and TRBJ2-5, with a possible D match to TRBD1 (6 bases). The ends were cut back, 4 bases at V and 2 bases at J, with 8 bases in the middle. Germline assignment: CDR1 MDHEN and CDR2 SYDVKM. The length of the CDR3 is 13 residues.